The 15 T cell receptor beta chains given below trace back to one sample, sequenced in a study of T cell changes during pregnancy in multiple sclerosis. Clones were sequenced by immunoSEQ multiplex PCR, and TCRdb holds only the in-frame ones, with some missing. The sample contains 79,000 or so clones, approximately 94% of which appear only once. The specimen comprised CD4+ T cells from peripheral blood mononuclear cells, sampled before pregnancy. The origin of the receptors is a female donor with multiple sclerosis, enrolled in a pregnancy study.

The CDR3 loop reads CASSLEQGNYGYTF. The CDR3 DNA follows: TGTGCCAGCAGCTTGGAGCAGGGGAACTATGGCTACACCTTC. The chain uses TRBV5-4 and TRBJ1-2, with a tentative D call TRBD1 (6 bases). This CDR3 region has 14 residues. The V end was cut by 0 bases, the J end by 2 bases, with 8 bases between. Germline V gene sequence: CDR1 SGHNT, CDR2 YYREEE (reference sequence). The variable domain in full, with the rest retrieved from reference TRBV5-4 and TRBJ1-2, is ETGVTQSPTHLIKTRGQQVTLRCSSQSGHNTVSWYQQALGQGPQFIFQYYREEENGRGNFPPRFSGLQFPNYSSELNVNALELDDSALYLCASSLEQGNYGYTFGSGTRLTVV.

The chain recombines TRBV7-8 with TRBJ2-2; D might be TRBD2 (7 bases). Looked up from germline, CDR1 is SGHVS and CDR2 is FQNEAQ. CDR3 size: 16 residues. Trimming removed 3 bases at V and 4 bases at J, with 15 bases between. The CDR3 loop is CASSLTLGGGTGELFF. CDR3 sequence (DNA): TGTGCCAGCAGCTTGACCCTAGGGGGGGGCACCGGGGAGCTGTTTTTT.

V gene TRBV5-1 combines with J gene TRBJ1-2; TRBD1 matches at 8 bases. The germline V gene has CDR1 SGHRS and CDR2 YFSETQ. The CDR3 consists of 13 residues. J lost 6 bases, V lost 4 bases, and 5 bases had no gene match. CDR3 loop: CASSRGQGNGYTF. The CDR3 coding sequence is TGCGCCAGCAGCAGAGGACAGGGAAATGGCTACACCTTC.

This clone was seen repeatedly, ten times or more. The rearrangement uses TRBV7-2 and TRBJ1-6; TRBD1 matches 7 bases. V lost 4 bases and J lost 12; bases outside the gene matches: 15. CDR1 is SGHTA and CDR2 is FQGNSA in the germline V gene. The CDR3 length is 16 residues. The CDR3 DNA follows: TGTGCCAGCAGCTCAGAACCGACAGGGATACTGGGACCCCTCCACTTT. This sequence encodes CASSSEPTGILGPLHF.

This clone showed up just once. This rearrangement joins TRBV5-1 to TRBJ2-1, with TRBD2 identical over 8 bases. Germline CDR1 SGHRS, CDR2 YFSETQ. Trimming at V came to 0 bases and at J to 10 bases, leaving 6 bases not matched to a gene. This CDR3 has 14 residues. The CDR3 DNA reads TGCGCCAGCAGCTTGGAGAGCGGGAGAAGAGAGCAGTTCTTC. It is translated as CASSLESGRREQFF.

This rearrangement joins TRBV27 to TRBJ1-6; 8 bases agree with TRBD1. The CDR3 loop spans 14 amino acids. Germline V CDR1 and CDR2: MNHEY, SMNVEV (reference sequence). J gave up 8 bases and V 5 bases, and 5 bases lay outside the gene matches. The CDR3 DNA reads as TGTGCCAGCAGTCCGCTACAGGGGGATTCACCCCTCCACTTT. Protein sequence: CASSPLQGDSPLHF.

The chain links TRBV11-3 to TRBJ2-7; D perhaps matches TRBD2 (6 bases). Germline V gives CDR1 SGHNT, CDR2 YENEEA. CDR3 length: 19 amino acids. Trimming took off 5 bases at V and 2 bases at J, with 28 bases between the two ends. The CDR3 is CASSLSPLEGPGTTYEQYF. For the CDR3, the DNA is TGTGCCAGCAGCCTTAGCCCACTGGAGGGTCCCGGGACCACCTACGAGCAGTACTTC.

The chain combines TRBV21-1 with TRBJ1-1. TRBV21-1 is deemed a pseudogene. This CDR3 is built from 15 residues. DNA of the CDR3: TGTGCCAGCAGCAAAGACGGCCCCCGGGGGACTGAAGCTTTCTTT. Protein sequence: CASSKDGPRGTEAFF.

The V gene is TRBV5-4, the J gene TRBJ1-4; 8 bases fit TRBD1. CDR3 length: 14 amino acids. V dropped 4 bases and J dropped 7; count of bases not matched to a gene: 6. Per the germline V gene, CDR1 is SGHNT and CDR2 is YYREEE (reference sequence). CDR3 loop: CASSHRDRGEKLFF. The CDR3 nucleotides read TGTGCCAGCAGCCACCGAGACAGGGGTGAAAAACTGTTTTTT.

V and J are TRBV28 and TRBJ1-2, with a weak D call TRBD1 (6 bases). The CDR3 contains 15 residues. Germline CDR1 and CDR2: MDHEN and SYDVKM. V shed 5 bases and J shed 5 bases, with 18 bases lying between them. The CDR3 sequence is CASSILTDSRYGYTF. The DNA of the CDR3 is TGTGCCAGCAGTATCCTGACGGACAGTAGGTATGGCTACACCTTC.

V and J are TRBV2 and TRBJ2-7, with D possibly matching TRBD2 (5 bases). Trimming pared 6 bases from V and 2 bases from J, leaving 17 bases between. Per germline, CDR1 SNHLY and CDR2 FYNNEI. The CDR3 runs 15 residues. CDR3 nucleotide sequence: TGTGCCAGCAGCCCTTTGGGAGCCTTGACCTACGAGCAGTACTTC. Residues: CASSPLGALTYEQYF.

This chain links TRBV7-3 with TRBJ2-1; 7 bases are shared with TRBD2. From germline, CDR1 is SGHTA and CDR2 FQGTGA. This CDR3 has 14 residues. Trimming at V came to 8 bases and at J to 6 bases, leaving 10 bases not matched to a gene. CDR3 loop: CASGKAGTGNEQFF. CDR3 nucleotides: TGTGCCAGCGGGAAAGCGGGGACGGGCAATGAGCAGTTCTTC.

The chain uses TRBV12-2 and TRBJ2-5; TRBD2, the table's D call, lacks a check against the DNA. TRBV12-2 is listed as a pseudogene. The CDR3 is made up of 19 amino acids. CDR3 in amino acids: CASRFNPLSVCVEQETQYF. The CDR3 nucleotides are TGTGCAAGTCGCTTTAATCCCCTGAGTGTGTGTGTTGAACAAGAGACCCAGTACTTC.

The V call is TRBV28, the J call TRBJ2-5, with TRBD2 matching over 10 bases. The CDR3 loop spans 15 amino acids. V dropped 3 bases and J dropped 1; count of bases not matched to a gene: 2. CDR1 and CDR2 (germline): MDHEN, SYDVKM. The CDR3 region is CASSLGLASQETQYF. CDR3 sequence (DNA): TGTGCCAGCAGTTTGGGACTAGCGAGCCAAGAGACCCAGTACTTC.

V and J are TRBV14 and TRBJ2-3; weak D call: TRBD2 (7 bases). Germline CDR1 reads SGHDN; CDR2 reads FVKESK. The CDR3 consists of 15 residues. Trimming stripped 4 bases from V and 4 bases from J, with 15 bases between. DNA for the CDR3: TGTGCCAGCAGCCGGCCGGGGGGCCTGGCAGATACGCAGTATTTT. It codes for CASSRPGGLADTQYF.